The next 17 T cell receptor beta chains were all read from a single sample in a study of cytomegalovirus exposure and HLA in healthy donors. The assay was immunoSEQ multiplex PCR, and TCRdb's table has in-frame clones only and misses some. Seen here are about 250,000 clones, roughly 89% observed once, and the top ten hold 2.6%. The sample comprised PBMCs. These receptors were collected from a man aged 18 to 35 in good health and CMV-seronegative.

The rearrangement links TRBV5-1 to TRBJ2-7; no clear D gene. Germline CDR1 SGHRS, CDR2 YFSETQ. Trimming stripped 0 bases from V and 1 base from J, with 8 bases between. The CDR3 has 14 amino acids. The CDR3 here is CASSLALPSYEQYF. CDR3 nucleotides: TGCGCCAGCAGCTTGGCCCTCCCTTCCTACGAGCAGTACTTC.

About this clone: The junction departs from germline at one end; a sequencing error may be responsible. The chain links TRBV7-2 to TRBJ2-7, with TRBD1 matching 8 bases. The CDR3 is made up of 14 amino acids. CDR1 SGHTA and CDR2 FQGNSA come from the germline V gene. The CDR3 DNA reads as TGTGCCAGCAGCATAGGAATAGGAGGGGGACAGGAGGACTTC. Translating it yields CASSIGIGGGQEDF. The full variable domain, in which reference TRBV7-2 and TRBJ2-7 provide the parts outside the CDR3, is GAGVSQSPSNKVTEKGKDVELRCDPISGHTALYWYRQSLGQGLEFLIYFQGNSAPDKSGLPSDRFSAERTGGSVSTLTIQRTQQEDSAVYLCASSIGIGGGQEDFGPGTRLTVT.

This clone has a handful of counts. Here the CDR3 reads CASRTDFEAFF. CDR3 in DNA: TGTGCCAGCAGGACAGATTTTGAAGCTTTCTTT. This chain connects TRBV2 to TRBJ1-1, with D maybe TRBD1 (5 bases). Trimming stripped 6 bases from V and 7 bases from J, with 9 bases between. CDR3 length equals 11 residues. CDR1 is SNHLY and CDR2 is FYNNEI in the germline V gene. Full variable domain (rest looked up from reference TRBV2 and TRBJ1-1): EPEVTQTPSHQVTQMGQEVILRCVPISNHLYFYWYRQILGQKVEFLVSFYNNEISEKSEIFDDQFSVERPDGSNFTLKIRSTKLEDSAMYFCASRTDFEAFFGQGTRLTVV.

The CDR3 sequence: CASQLGAMNTEAFF. CDR3 coding DNA: TGTGCCAGCCAGTTAGGAGCCATGAACACTGAAGCTTTCTTT. V is TRBV7-8 and J is TRBJ1-1; D is ambiguous. This CDR3 spans 14 amino acids. Trimming removed 8 bases from V and 0 bases from J, with 13 bases in between. The germline gives CDR1 SGHVS, CDR2 FQNEAQ.

This clone was counted between two and nine times. This rearrangement joins TRBV14 to TRBJ1-2, with a tentative D call TRBD1 (6 bases). The germline V and J ends were trimmed by 4 bases and 8 bases, with 20 bases remaining between them. The CDR3 contains 15 residues. Germline CDR1 reads SGHDN; CDR2 reads FVKESK. This CDR3 is CASSRRNRGARGYTF. The CDR3 DNA reads as TGTGCCAGCAGCCGACGCAACCGGGGGGCGCGAGGCTACACCTTC.

J is TRBJ2-7 and V is TRBV27, with D maybe TRBD2 (8 bases). Per germline, CDR1 MNHEY and CDR2 SMNVEV (reference sequence). V was pared by 1 base and J by 7 bases, with 20 bases between. The CDR3 runs 16 residues. CDR3 residues: CASSLYDRAGGGEQYF. CDR3 DNA: TGTGCCAGCAGTTTATATGACAGGGCGGGGGGTGGAGAGCAGTACTTC.

CDR3 nucleotides: TGTGCCAGCAGCTCGACAGGGATTTTTGAAAAACTGTTTTTT. This gives the protein CASSSTGIFEKLFF. V usage is TRBV11-2 and J usage is TRBJ1-4, with 7 bases aligning to TRBD1. Germline CDR1 is SGHAT and CDR2 is FQNNGV. The CDR3 is made up of 14 amino acids. The V gene end was trimmed by 4 bases and the J gene end by 7 bases; junction bases not matched to a gene: 6.

The V call is TRBV20-1, the J call TRBJ1-4; a weak D match, TRBD1 (5 bases). Trimming took 3 bases from V and 10 from J, leaving 9 bases between them. This CDR3 contains 11 residues. Looked up from germline, CDR1 is DFQATT and CDR2 is SNEGSKA (reference sequence). The CDR3 sequence: CSARLGAKLFF. Written as DNA, the CDR3 is TGCAGTGCTAGGCTAGGGGCAAAACTGTTTTTT.

The chain has TRBV27 and TRBJ1-5; no clear D. CDR3 length equals 12 residues. V was clipped by 1 base and J by 7 bases, with 5 bases between them. Germline V gene sequence: CDR1 MNHEY, CDR2 SMNVEV (reference sequence). CDR3 residues: CASSLLGQPQHF. CDR3 nucleotide sequence: TGTGCCAGCAGTTTATTGGGCCAGCCCCAGCATTTT.

As regards this clone: The sample contains more than one DNA sequence encoding this CDR3. V gene TRBV2 combines with J gene TRBJ1-2; perhaps TRBD1 as D (5 bases). This CDR3 region has 12 residues. V was pared by 9 bases and J by 1 base, with 9 bases between. The germline CDR1 and CDR2 sequences are SNHLY and FYNNEI. CDR3 sequence (DNA): TGTGCCAGTGGGGACTTTAACTATGGCTACACCTTC. Translation gives CASGDFNYGYTF. Looking up the rest from reference TRBV2 and TRBJ1-2 gives the full variable domain: EPEVTQTPSHQVTQMGQEVILRCVPISNHLYFYWYRQILGQKVEFLVSFYNNEISEKSEIFDDQFSVERPDGSNFTLKIRSTKLEDSAMYFCASGDFNYGYTFGSGTRLTVV.

This chain uses TRBV5-4 with TRBJ2-5; perhaps TRBD1 as D (6 bases). Between the trimmed V and J ends, which lost 0 bases and 2 bases, there was a span of 11 bases. Germline-derived CDR1 and CDR2 are SGHNT and YYREEE (reference sequence). There are 15 residues in the CDR3. The CDR3, as DNA: TGTGCCAGCAGCTTGGTTCAGGGGCTGCAAGAGACCCAGTACTTC. Translating gives CASSLVQGLQETQYF.

The chain combines TRBV9 with TRBJ2-7, with TRBD2 matching over 9 bases. The CDR3 covers 15 residues. Germline V CDR1 and CDR2: SGDLS, YYNGEE. The V gene end was trimmed by 4 bases and the J gene end by 4 bases; junction bases not matched to a gene: 9. The CDR3 spells CASSSSPGLAYEQYF. DNA for the CDR3: TGTGCCAGCAGCTCCTCACCGGGACTAGCATACGAGCAGTACTTC.

For the CDR3, the DNA is TGTGCCAGCAGCCAGGACGGAGGATCACCCCTCCACTTT. It is translated as CASSQDGGSPLHF. The rearrangement links TRBV11-3 to TRBJ1-6; the D is unclear. Germline V gene sequence: CDR1 SGHNT, CDR2 YENEEA. There are 13 residues in the CDR3. V dropped 5 bases and J dropped 10 bases, with 12 bases sitting between them.

The chain couples TRBV30 to TRBJ1-1; D might be TRBD1 (5 bases). The V and J ends lost 3 bases and 5 bases respectively, with 7 bases between them. CDR3 length: 11 residues. Germline assignment: CDR1 GTSNPN and CDR2 SVGIG (reference sequence). Here the CDR3 DNA reads TGTGCCTGGAGGGGGGGGACTGAAGCTTTCTTT. Protein product: CAWRGGTEAFF.

The rearrangement joins TRBV29-1 to TRBJ2-7, with D perhaps matching TRBD1 (7 bases). V lost 4 bases to trimming and J lost 7 bases, with 17 bases between them. This CDR3 spans 13 amino acids. The germline V gene has CDR1 SQVTM and CDR2 ANQGSEA. The chain's CDR3 is CSVGGQGGGEQYF. The CDR3 DNA is TGCAGCGTTGGCGGGCAGGGGGGTGGTGAGCAGTACTTC.

V gene TRBV27 combines with J gene TRBJ1-1; no firm D call. This CDR3 contains 13 residues. With 4 bases removed from V and 4 bases from J, the gap between germline ends came to 10 bases. The germline CDR1 and CDR2 sequences are MNHEY and SMNVEV (reference sequence). The CDR3 nucleotides are TGTGCCAGCAGTTGGACTCGCCTCACTGAAGCTTTCTTT. Translating it yields CASSWTRLTEAFF.

On this clone itself: Other nucleotide sequences in the sample specify the same CDR3. The chain links TRBV7-9 to TRBJ2-7; D might be TRBD1 (6 bases). From germline, CDR1 is SEHNR and CDR2 FQNEAQ (reference sequence). The CDR3 totals 14 residues. The germline V and J ends were trimmed by 3 bases and 3 bases, with 12 bases remaining between them. The CDR3 is CASSLSTGIYEQYF. Written as DNA, the CDR3 is TGTGCCAGCAGCTTGAGCACAGGGATCTACGAGCAGTACTTC.